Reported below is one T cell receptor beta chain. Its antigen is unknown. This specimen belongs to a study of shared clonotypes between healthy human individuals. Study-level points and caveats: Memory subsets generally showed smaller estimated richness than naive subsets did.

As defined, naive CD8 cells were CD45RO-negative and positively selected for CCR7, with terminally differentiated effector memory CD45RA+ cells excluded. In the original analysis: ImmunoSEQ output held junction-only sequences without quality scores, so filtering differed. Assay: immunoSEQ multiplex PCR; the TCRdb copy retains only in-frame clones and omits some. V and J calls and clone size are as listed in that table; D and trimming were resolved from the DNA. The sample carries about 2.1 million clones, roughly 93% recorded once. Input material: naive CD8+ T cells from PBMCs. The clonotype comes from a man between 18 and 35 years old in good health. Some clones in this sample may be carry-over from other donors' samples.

CDR3 coding DNA: TGTGCCAGCAGTTTATTATGGGGGAACTACGAGCAGTACTTC. It encodes CASSLLWGNYEQYF. The J gene is TRBJ2-7, the V gene TRBV28, with D possibly being TRBD1 or TRBD2 (5 bases each). Germline V gene data show CDR1 as MDHEN and CDR2 as SYDVKM. V lost 1 base to trimming and J lost 3 bases, with 10 bases between them. This CDR3 region has 14 residues. The variable domain in full, completed from reference TRBV28 and TRBJ2-7, reads DVKVTQSSRYLVKRTGEKVFLECVQDMDHENMFWYRQDPGLGLRLIYFSYDVKMKEKGDIPEGYSVSREKKERFSLILESASTNQTSMYLCASSLLWGNYEQYFGPGTRLTVT.